The TCR beta chain described here comes from a study of cytomegalovirus exposure and HLA in healthy donors. About the research overall: The approximately 120 validation repertoires used the same platform as the roughly 670 first-cohort repertoires, a later analysis reported.

This table comes from immunoSEQ multiplex PCR, and its TCRdb copy is limited to in-frame clones, with some not included. This table has roughly 150,000 clones, approximately 81% appearing once. Notes on the study in general: Cytomegalovirus-associated TCR beta chains were listed, numbering roughly 150. Rarity marked most TCR sequences, yet some public TCRs occurred in many donors.

The roughly 120-subject validation cohort, separate from the roughly 700-subject first cohort, included the donors. V gave up 0 bases and J gave up 4 bases, with 10 bases separating them. This CDR3 is built from 14 residues. Looked up from germline, CDR1 is KGHSH and CDR2 is LQKENI. Points on this clone: What it binds is unknown. The same CDR3 is also encoded by other DNA sequences in this sample.

This receptor was identified in a man in his thirties or forties in good health and CMV-seropositive. Source material: PBMCs. This rearrangement joins TRBV18 to TRBJ2-7, with a possible D match to TRBD2 (6 bases). The CDR3 bases are TGTGCCAGCTCACCACCCGGGGGTAGTTACGAGCAGTACTTC. Protein product: CASSPPGGSYEQYF.